This T cell receptor (beta chain) stems from a study of T cell responses to AZD1222 COVID-19 vaccine. Measured with immunoSEQ multiplex PCR; TCRdb has only the in-frame clones, and not every one. There are approximately 130,000 clones in the sample; 88% occur only once, and around 5% lies in the top ten. This clonotype originated in an adult who received the AZD1222 COVID-19 vaccine. The sample in question was peripheral blood, obtained 28 days after the second AZD1222 dose.

The CDR3 DNA sequence: TGTGCCAGCAGCTTAGAAGGGGAACCCACCCCCTATGGCTACACCTTC. It translates to CASSLEGEPTPYGYTF. V and J are TRBV11-3 and TRBJ1-2; D is perhaps TRBD1 (5 bases). Germline assignment: CDR1 SGHNT and CDR2 YENEEA. V lost 0 bases, J lost 4 bases, and 15 bases lay in between. The CDR3 sequence is 16 residues long.